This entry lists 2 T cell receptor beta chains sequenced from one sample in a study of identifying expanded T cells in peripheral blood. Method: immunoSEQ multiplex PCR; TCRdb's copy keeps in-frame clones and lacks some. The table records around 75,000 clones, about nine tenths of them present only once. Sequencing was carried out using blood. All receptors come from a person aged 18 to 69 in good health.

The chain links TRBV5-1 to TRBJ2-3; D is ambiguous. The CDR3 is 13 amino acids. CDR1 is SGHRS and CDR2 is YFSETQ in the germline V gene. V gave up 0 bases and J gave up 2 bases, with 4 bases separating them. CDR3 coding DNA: TGCGCCAGCAGCTTGGCGGTCACAGATACGCAGTATTTT. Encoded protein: CASSLAVTDTQYF.

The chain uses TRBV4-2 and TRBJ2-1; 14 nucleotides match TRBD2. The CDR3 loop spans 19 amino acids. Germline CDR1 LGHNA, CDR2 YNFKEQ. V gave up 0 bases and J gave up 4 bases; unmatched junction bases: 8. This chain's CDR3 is CASSQDPPGTSGSYNEQFF. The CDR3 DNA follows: TGTGCCAGCAGCCAAGATCCTCCGGGGACTAGCGGGAGTTACAATGAGCAGTTCTTC.